A selection of T cell receptor beta chains follows, all from one sample in a study of blood T cell repertoires in COVID-19. Data came from immunoSEQ multiplex PCR; TCRdb stores just in-frame clones and leaves some out. The sample includes 90,000 to 100,000 clones, about four fifths of them seen just once. Input material: peripheral blood. These receptor sequences come from a man between 70 and 80 years old with active or convalescent COVID-19. CDR3s include the opening cysteine and the closing phenylalanine or tryptophan.

j_call: TRBJ2-7
v_call: TRBV7-3
cdr3_aa: CASSSSGGQGVEQYF

j_call: TRBJ2-4
v_call: TRBV5-6
cdr3_aa: CASSSDRGITKNIQYF

j_call: TRBJ1-4
v_call: TRBV11-2
cdr3_aa: CASSRPTGTGGEKLFF

j_call: TRBJ2-3
v_call: TRBV2
cdr3_aa: CASTGVDTQYF

j_call: TRBJ2-3
v_call: TRBV5-3
cdr3_aa: CARSNGQLPTDTQYF

j_call: TRBJ2-1
v_call: TRBV7-3
cdr3_aa: CASSLGGGSHNEQFF

j_call: TRBJ1-1
v_call: TRBV7-7
cdr3_aa: CASSLGNGTGTTEAFF

j_call: TRBJ2-2
v_call: TRBV20-1
cdr3_aa: CSASSAGAVTGELFF

j_call: TRBJ1-6
v_call: TRBV19
cdr3_aa: CASSSQGWGNSPLHF

j_call: TRBJ1-1
v_call: TRBV11-2
cdr3_aa: CASSSSRAVGTEAFF

j_call: TRBJ2-7
v_call: TRBV3-1/TRBV3-2
cdr3_aa: CASSQDSGGTGKHF

j_call: TRBJ2-7
v_call: TRBV7-9
cdr3_aa: CASSSGGVANEQYF

j_call: TRBJ1-1
v_call: TRBV18
cdr3_aa: CASSRLGDRYMNTEAFF

j_call: TRBJ2-7
v_call: TRBV5-5
cdr3_aa: CASSAEVISLYEQYF